This T cell receptor (beta chain) comes out of a study of spatial heterogeneity in lung cancer. At the level of the study: Within raw reads, each unique TCR and UMI combination appeared on average more than ten times.

With V trimmed by 6 bases and J by 1 base, 5 bases remained unmatched. The CDR3 consists of 14 residues. The germline CDR1 and CDR2 sequences are SEHNR and FQNEAQ (reference sequence). TCR cDNA molecules each carried a unique molecular identifier. TCRdb itself ran the 5' RACE reads through MiXCR, one entry per CDR3 protein. The sample consists of approximately 4,600 distinct CDR3 sequences, 20% to 25% of them appearing once. Time point noted: sample taken at primary tumor resection. The authors sequenced whole RNA from tumor, nontumor lung or frozen PBMC without sorting. More than 70 TRACERx patients with early, untreated non-small cell lung cancer donated samples. Sample share makes this clonotype medium-sized.

This receptor was taken from a female donor with early-stage non-small cell lung cancer. The chain couples TRBV7-9 to TRBJ2-5, with TRBD1 matching over 7 bases. The sequencing here drew on normal lung tissue next to the tumor, taken at surgery. CDR3 nucleotides: TGTGCCAGCAGTTCGGGACAGAGCCAAGAGACCCAGTACTTC. Translated, it gives CASSSGQSQETQYF.